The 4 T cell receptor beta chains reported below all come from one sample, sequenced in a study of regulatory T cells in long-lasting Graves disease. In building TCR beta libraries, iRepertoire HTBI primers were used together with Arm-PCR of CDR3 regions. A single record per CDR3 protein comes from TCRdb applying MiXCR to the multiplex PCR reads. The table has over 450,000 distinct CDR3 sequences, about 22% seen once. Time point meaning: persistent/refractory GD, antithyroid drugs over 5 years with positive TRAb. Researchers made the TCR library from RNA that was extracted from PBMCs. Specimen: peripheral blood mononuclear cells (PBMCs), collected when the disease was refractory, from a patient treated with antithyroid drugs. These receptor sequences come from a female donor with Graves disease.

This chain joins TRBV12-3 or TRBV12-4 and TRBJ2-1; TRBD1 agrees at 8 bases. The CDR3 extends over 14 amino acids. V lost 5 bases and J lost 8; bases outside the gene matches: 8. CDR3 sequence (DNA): TGTGCCAGCAGTATCCGACAGGGGTGGGATGAGCAGTTCTTC. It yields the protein CASSIRQGWDEQFF.

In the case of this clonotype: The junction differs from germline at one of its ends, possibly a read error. CDR3 amino acids: CASSPTGNTEVFF. The CDR3 DNA follows: TGTGCCAGCAGCCCCACCGGCAACACTGAAGTTTTCTTT. This chain links TRBV7-2 with TRBJ1-1; D is undetermined. The CDR3 has 13 residues. Germline V gene sequence: CDR1 SGHTA, CDR2 FQGNSA.

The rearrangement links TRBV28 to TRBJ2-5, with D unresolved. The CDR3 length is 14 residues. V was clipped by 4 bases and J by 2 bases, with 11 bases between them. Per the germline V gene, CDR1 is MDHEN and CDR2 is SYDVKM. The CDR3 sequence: CASSSGLIQETQYF. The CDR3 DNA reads TGTGCCAGCAGTTCCGGGTTGATTCAAGAGACCCAGTACTTC.

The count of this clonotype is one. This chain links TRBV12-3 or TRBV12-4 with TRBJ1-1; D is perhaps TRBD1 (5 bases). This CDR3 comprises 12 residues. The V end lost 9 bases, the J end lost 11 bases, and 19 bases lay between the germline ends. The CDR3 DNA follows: TGTGCCAGTACAATGGGCGGGGGTGACGCTTTCTTT. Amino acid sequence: CASTMGGGDAFF.